The sequence of this T cell receptor beta chain was determined in a study of blood T cell repertoires in COVID-19. On the study more broadly: The United States, Italy and Spain provided the acute and convalescent COVID-19 samples. T cells, B-cell-depleted T cells, or PBMCs provided the cDNA or gDNA that served as material.

Per the authors' pipeline: Amplified reference gene primers provided the basis for estimating nucleated cell counts. Assay used: immunoSEQ multiplex PCR; TCRdb lists only in-frame clones, some missing. The V and J calls and clone size are taken from that table; D and trimming were inferred from the DNA. The sample contains more than 95,000 clones, about 83% of which appear only once. Per the germline V gene, CDR1 is SGHRS and CDR2 is YFSETQ. Trimming took 5 bases from V and 4 from J, leaving 12 bases between them. This CDR3 is 14 amino acids long. This sequence originates from a human donor in a cohort sampled during active COVID-19. The J gene is TRBJ2-2, the V gene TRBV5-1; TRBD2 is a possible D gene (5 bases). Sequencing was done on a sample of peripheral blood. The CDR3 sequence: CASSDGGGTGELFF. The CDR3 bases are TGCGCCAGCAGTGACGGAGGAGGCACCGGGGAGCTGTTTTTT.